This T cell receptor (beta chain) derives from a study of response to subunit inactivated influenza vaccine. The V end lost 4 bases, the J end lost 7 bases, and 17 bases lay between the germline ends. The CDR3 length is 15 residues. CDR1 is SGHDN, CDR2 FVKESK, per germline. TCRdb redid the calling of the RT-PCR reads with MiXCR, one entry per CDR3 protein. In the table there are about 530,000 distinct CDR3 sequences, over 9.5% of which are singletons. Only a few counts were recorded for this clonotype. The chain is built from TRBV14 and TRBJ2-1; either TRBD1 or TRBD2 may supply D (6 bases each). The source material was PBMCs from blood, sampled on the day of vaccination. The TCR sequence derives from a middle-aged man who received an inactivated influenza vaccine. The CDR3 nucleotides read TGTGCCAGCAGCCCCCTAGGGGGGAAGGAAAATGAGCAGTTCTTC. Translated: CASSPLGGKENEQFF.